This TCR beta chain was captured by sequencing in a study of T cells after yellow fever vaccination. Study-wide context: The authors prepared low-cell-number fractions using SMART-Seq v4 Ultra Low Input.

This clonotype was counted a few times. From the 5' RACE reads, TCRdb called clonotypes with MiXCR, one entry per CDR3 protein. The sample holds some 220,000 distinct CDR3 sequences, roughly 3% seen once. The germline V gene encodes CDR1 SGHRS and CDR2 YFSETQ. V lost 3 bases to trimming and J lost 8 bases; unmatched junction nucleotides: 7. This CDR3 is built from 15 residues. This TCR was recovered from a man aged 18 to 29 who received the YFV17D yellow fever vaccine. Sequenced material: CD4+ T cells sorted from PBMCs, taken 10 days after the yellow fever booster vaccination. This rearrangement joins TRBV5-1 to TRBJ1-6, with TRBD1 matching 8 bases. The chain's CDR3 is CASSSGQGNYSPLHF. CDR3 sequence (DNA): TGCGCCAGCAGCTCCGGACAGGGAAATTATTCACCCCTCCACTTT.